This T cell receptor beta chain was sequenced during a study of patients and donors after allogeneic stem cell transplantation. TCRdb called the RT-PCR reads again in MiXCR, with one record for every CDR3 protein. The sample lists 800,000 to 1,000,000 distinct CDR3 sequences; under 20% were seen once. The V segment lost 4 bases and the J segment 0 bases; nucleotides outside the gene matches: 4. Germline V gene sequence: CDR1 SGHAT, CDR2 FQDESV (reference sequence). The length of the CDR3 is 15 residues. The J gene is TRBJ2-3, the V gene TRBV11-1, with 7 nucleotides matching TRBD1. This sequence originates from a human donor who was either an allogeneic HSCT recipient or a stem cell or donor lymphocyte infusion donor (not recorded which). It is not recorded whose cells these are; they may come from a transplant donor. The sequenced material came from blood, either unsorted or a sorted T cell fraction (not recorded which). This CDR3 reads CASSSTGESTDTQYF. CDR3 nucleotide sequence: TGTGCCAGCAGCTCAACAGGGGAAAGCACAGATACGCAGTATTTT.